Included here is one TCR beta chain sequence, with context. Its antigen remains unidentified. The time point: week 47, end of study. Topical imiquimod was applied with each vaccine dose, which held 300 ug of mutant IDH1 20-mer peptide. TCRdb's copy holds only in-frame clones and misses some; the assay was immunoSEQ multiplex PCR. The sample has tens of thousands of clones, over 70% seen once. The germline V gene has CDR1 MNHNS and CDR2 SASEGT. V was pared by 6 bases and J by 0 bases, with 12 bases between. CDR3 length equals 14 residues. This sample was taken from a study of a mutant IDH1 vaccine in newly diagnosed glioma. In the study overall: Patients received vaccination from 4-6 weeks after radiotherapy alone, or with temozolomide cycles. Receipt of radiotherapy, temozolomide, or both preceded the study, and most received both. Whole-study results and caveats: Among top peripheral T cell clonotypes, changes seemed unrelated to pseudoprogression.

The clonotype was recovered from a man aged 40-55 years with glioma. The sequenced sample was PBMCs, obtained from a glioma patient whose treatment included an IDH1 peptide vaccine. The chain carries TRBV6-1 and TRBJ2-7; D possibly corresponds to TRBD1 (7 bases). DNA for the CDR3: TGTGCCAGCAGGTCGCGGGACAGCTCCTACGAGCAGTACTTC. It yields the protein CASRSRDSSYEQYF.